A selection of T cell receptor beta chains follows, all from one sample in a study of beta chain features in type 1 diabetes. Clones were sequenced by immunoSEQ multiplex PCR, and TCRdb holds only the in-frame ones, with some missing. The sample consists of about 650,000 clones, roughly an eighth of them appearing once. The source material was naive CD4+ T cells from blood. These receptors originate from a man between 25 and 39 years old with type 1 diabetes. CDR3s include the opening cysteine and the closing phenylalanine or tryptophan. D genes are given only for firm matches. Size is omitted from some rows. Given values are once, few, many or a class for expanded clones.

D gene	clone size	V gene	J gene	CDR3 DNA	CDR3 protein
.	few	TRBV11-1	TRBJ1-2	TGTGCCAGCAGCTTAGCGGCAGTTGGCGGCTACACCTTC	CASSLAAVGGYTF
TRBD1	.	TRBV7-9	TRBJ1-4	TGTGCCAGCAGCCGACAGGGAGCAACTAATGAAAAACTGTTTTTT	CASSRQGATNEKLFF
TRBD1	.	TRBV14	TRBJ1-1	TGTGCCAGCAGCTTACGTTTGGACAGGCCCACTGAAGCTTTCTTT	CASSLRLDRPTEAFF
TRBD1	.	TRBV14	TRBJ1-6	TGTGCCAGCAGCCAAACGGACAGGAGAAATTCACCCCTCCACTTT	CASSQTDRRNSPLHF
TRBD1	.	TRBV19	TRBJ2-5	TGTGCCAGTAGTATCATGGACAGGGGATACCAAGAGACCCAGTACTTC	CASSIMDRGYQETQYF
.	.	TRBV6-6	TRBJ2-7	TGTGCCAGCAGAAGGCAGGGAGACTACGAGCAGTACTTC	CASRRQGDYEQYF
.	few	TRBV19	TRBJ2-3	TGTGCCAGTAAGGACGGGACAAGCACAGATACGCAGTATTTT	CASKDGTSTDTQYF
.	.	TRBV5-1	TRBJ1-6	TGCGCCAGCAGCCCTGGCGGGAGTTCACCCCTCCACTTT	CASSPGGSSPLHF
.	few	TRBV2	TRBJ2-7	TGTGCCAGCTGCAAGAGGGACGAGCAGTACTTC	CASCKRDEQYF
.	few	TRBV29-1	TRBJ1-2	TGCAGCGCCTTACAGTCTAACTATGGCTACACCTTC	CSALQSNYGYTF
.	few	TRBV29-1	TRBJ2-2	TGCAGCGTTGCAAAGGACAACTCCCCCACTGGGGAGCTGTTTTTT	CSVAKDNSPTGELFF
.	few	TRBV29-1	TRBJ2-2	TGCAGCGTTGTCCGGAACACCGGGGGGCCCACGAACACCGGGGAGCTGTTTTTT	CSVVRNTGGPTNTGELFF
TRBD1	few	TRBV28	TRBJ2-7	TGTGCCAGCCACCTGGGGACAGGCTGGGAGCAGTACTTC	CASHLGTGWEQYF
.	.	TRBV6-5	TRBJ1-2	TGTGCCAGCAGTTCTCAGGACTATGGCTACACCTTC	CASSSQDYGYTF
.	few	TRBV27	TRBJ2-5	TGTGCCAGCGGAAGGTGGGAGACCCAGTACTTC	CASGRWETQYF
TRBD1	.	TRBV7-2	TRBJ2-2	TGTGCCAGCAGCAGGGGACAGGCGAACACCGGGGAGCTGTTTTTT	CASSRGQANTGELFF
.	.	TRBV7-2	TRBJ1-2	TGTGCCAGCAGCCCGGGCGGGGGAGCTAACTATGGCTACACCTTC	CASSPGGGANYGYTF
TRBD2	.	TRBV9	TRBJ2-1	TGTGCCAGCGGATTAGCGGGGGGATACAATGAGCAGTTCTTC	CASGLAGGYNEQFF
.	.	TRBV10-3	TRBJ2-7	TGTGCCATCACCCCAGACAGAAACTCCTACGAGCAGTACTTC	CAITPDRNSYEQYF
.	.	TRBV7-9	TRBJ1-1	TGTGCCAGCAGCTCTATAGGGACGGGGAACACTGAAGCTTTCTTT	CASSSIGTGNTEAFF
.	few	TRBV4-3	TRBJ2-7	TGCGCCAGCAGCCAAGAGATGGGGCCCGGCGAGCAGTACTTC	CASSQEMGPGEQYF
.	few	TRBV29-1	TRBJ2-6	TGCAGCGTTTTAATCGGGCAGGGGAACACTGGGGCCAACGTCCTGACTTTC	CSVLIGQGNTGANVLTF
.	few	TRBV10-3	TRBJ1-2	TGTGCCATCAGTGAAGGGCCGGGGAACGCTAACTATGGCTACACCTTC	CAISEGPGNANYGYTF
TRBD2	few	TRBV12-5	TRBJ2-1	TGTGCTAGTGGAAGCGGGGGAACCTACAATGAGCAGTTCTTC	CASGSGGTYNEQFF
.	.	TRBV5-1	TRBJ1-1	TGCGCCAGCAGCGTCATGTCACCGGCGGACACTGAAGCTTTCTTT	CASSVMSPADTEAFF
.	.	TRBV7-3	TRBJ2-2	TGTGCCAGCAGCCCCAGGGGTCGGGAAGACACCGGGGAGCTGTTTTTT	CASSPRGREDTGELFF
TRBD2	few	TRBV10-3	TRBJ2-6	TGTGCCATCAGAGGACTAGCGGGTGTCTCTGGGGCCAACGTCCTGACTTTC	CAIRGLAGVSGANVLTF
.	few	TRBV10-3	TRBJ1-6	TGTGCCATCAGCCGACTCGAGGTCGGGGATTCACCCCTCCACTTT	CAISRLEVGDSPLHF
TRBD1	.	TRBV13	TRBJ1-3	TGTGCCAGCAGCCCAAGGGGGCTGGTACACTCTGGAAACACCATATATTTT	CASSPRGLVHSGNTIYF
TRBD1	.	TRBV18	TRBJ1-1	TGTGCCAGCTCACGTGGACAGGGGAACCTGAACACTGAAGCTTTCTTT	CASSRGQGNLNTEAFF
TRBD2	.	TRBV28	TRBJ2-3	TGTGCCAACAGGGCGGGGGGGCCAGATACGCAGTATTTT	CANRAGGPDTQYF
.	.	TRBV29-1	TRBJ1-1	TGCAGCGTTGAAGACAACGCTTTCTTT	CSVEDNAFF
.	few	TRBV28	TRBJ2-1	TGTGCCAGCAGTCGAGATTTGGCGAGCTCCTACAATGAGCAGTTCTTC	CASSRDLASSYNEQFF
.	few	TRBV9	TRBJ1-6	TGTGCCAGCAGCGTAGGGCAGGTTAATTCACCCCTCCACTTT	CASSVGQVNSPLHF
TRBD1	few	TRBV29-1	TRBJ1-6	TGCAGCGTCCGGACAGGGAGGCATTCACCCCTCCACTTT	CSVRTGRHSPLHF
TRBD1	few	TRBV19	TRBJ1-2	TGTGCCAGTAGCGAGAGTATTGGTAGACAGGGGGCGGCTGGCTACACCTTC	CASSESIGRQGAAGYTF
.	.	TRBV6-5	TRBJ2-7	TGTGCCAGCAGGTCGACAGCCCACGCGGCCGAGCAGTACTTC	CASRSTAHAAEQYF
.	.	TRBV7-6	TRBJ2-1	TGTGCCAGCAGCAGACGACAGACTCCTCAAAGTAATGAGCAGTTCTTC	CASSRRQTPQSNEQFF
.	few	TRBV30	TRBJ2-5	TGTGCCTGGAACCGGGACACTCAAGAGACCCAGTACTTC	CAWNRDTQETQYF
TRBD1	few	TRBV5-1	TRBJ2-3	TGCGCCAGCAGCTTGGTCAGGGGGAATGATGCAGATACGCAGTATTTT	CASSLVRGNDADTQYF
TRBD1	.	TRBV10-3	TRBJ2-3	TGTGCCATCAGCCTGACAGGGGGCACAGATACGCAGTATTTT	CAISLTGGTDTQYF